Listed below are T cell receptor beta chains from one sample, sequenced in a study of spatial heterogeneity in lung cancer. MiXCR, applied by TCRdb to the 5' RACE reads, yields one record per CDR3 protein. The table lists some 15,000 distinct CDR3 sequences, 10% of them singletons. This material consisted of PBMCs, taken at surgery. All receptors come from a male donor with early-stage non-small cell lung cancer. Each CDR3 is given with its conserved first and last residue. The D gene is left open where the match is weak. Size is omitted from some rows. Given values are once, few, many or a class for expanded clones.

D	size	V	J	CDR3	DNA
-	many	TRBV7-9	TRBJ1-2	CASSPGTIIAGYTF	TGTGCCAGCAGCCCCGGGACAATAATTGCTGGCTACACCTTC
-	many	TRBV18	TRBJ2-6	CASSPTGANVLTF	TGTGCCAGCTCACCCACTGGGGCCAACGTCCTGACTTTC
TRBD2	-	TRBV20-1	TRBJ2-3	CSAELAGSDTQYF	TGCAGTGCCGAGCTAGCGGGGAGCGATACGCAGTATTTT
TRBD1	many	TRBV25-1	TRBJ2-1	CASSDWTGGFGGNEQFF	TGTGCCAGCAGTGACTGGACAGGGGGCTTCGGGGGCAATGAGCAGTTCTTC
-	many	TRBV28	TRBJ2-7	CATSLAITYEQYF	TGTGCCACCTCCCTAGCGATCACCTACGAGCAGTACTTC
-	few	TRBV5-1	TRBJ2-7	CASSLAFGGREQYF	TGCGCCAGCAGCTTGGCCTTTGGGGGGCGTGAGCAGTACTTC
TRBD1	many	TRBV18	TRBJ2-1	CASSRGQSNEQFF	TGTGCCAGCTCACGGGGACAGAGCAATGAGCAGTTCTTC
-	many	TRBV2	TRBJ2-3	CASSEGSTRGDTQYF	TGTGCCAGCAGTGAAGGATCGACGAGGGGGGATACGCAGTATTTT
-	many	TRBV7-9	TRBJ2-7	CASSLEGLEQYF	TGTGCCAGCAGCTTAGAGGGGCTCGAGCAGTACTTC
TRBD1	many	TRBV7-2	TRBJ2-2	CASSLPWTGRTGELFF	TGTGCCAGCAGCTTACCTTGGACAGGGAGGACCGGGGAGCTGTTTTTT
TRBD1	many	TRBV3-1	TRBJ2-1	CASSRPLRDRGPNEQFF	TGTGCCAGCAGCCGTCCCCTCCGGGACAGGGGGCCCAATGAGCAGTTCTTC
-	many	TRBV18	TRBJ2-6	CASSPPAGANVLTF	TGTGCCAGCTCACCACCAGCTGGGGCCAACGTCCTGACTTTC
-	many	TRBV20-1	TRBJ1-1	CSARKVTTPEAFF	TGCAGTGCTAGAAAGGTAACGACTCCTGAAGCTTTCTTT
-	many	TRBV7-9	TRBJ2-5	CASSLGGTQYF	TGTGCCAGCAGCTTAGGGGGGACCCAGTACTTC
TRBD2	medium-sized	TRBV27	TRBJ2-7	CASSMRGASYEQYF	TGTGCCAGCAGTATGCGGGGGGCGTCCTACGAGCAGTACTTC
-	many	TRBV14	TRBJ2-3	CASSQMGTQYF	TGTGCCAGCAGCCAAATGGGTACGCAGTATTTT
TRBD1	many	TRBV5-1	TRBJ1-4	CASSSALSTGGHGEKLFF	TGCGCCAGCAGCAGCGCCCTCTCAACAGGGGGCCATGGCGAAAAACTGTTTTTT
-	many	TRBV5-5	TRBJ1-3	CASSLALGRADGNTIYF	TGTGCCAGCAGCTTGGCCCTGGGCAGGGCCGATGGAAACACCATATATTTT
-	-	TRBV5-1	TRBJ2-1	CASSLEDRAEQFF	TGCGCCAGCAGCTTGGAGGACCGGGCTGAGCAGTTCTTC
TRBD1	-	TRBV11-3	TRBJ1-5	CASSLDHRQGPFNQPQHF	TGTGCCAGCAGCTTGGACCACCGACAGGGGCCCTTCAATCAGCCCCAGCATTTT
-	many	TRBV3-1	TRBJ2-7	CASSSGAQGNEQYF	TGTGCCAGCAGCTCCGGTGCTCAGGGGAACGAGCAGTACTTC
-	-	TRBV15	TRBJ2-7	CATSRDTGNEQYF	TGTGCCACCAGCAGAGATACGGGCAACGAGCAGTACTTC
-	many	TRBV24-1	TRBJ2-1	CATSGPTSNEQFF	TGTGCCACCAGTGGCCCGACTAGTAATGAGCAGTTCTTC
-	-	TRBV5-6	TRBJ1-4	CASSPGGPWREKLFF	TGTGCCAGCAGTCCAGGAGGGCCCTGGCGGGAAAAACTGTTTTTT
-	many	TRBV2	TRBJ2-1	CASSPVWNEQFF	TGTGCCAGCAGTCCGGTCTGGAATGAGCAGTTCTTC
-	many	TRBV27	TRBJ2-6	CASSLTSSGANVLTF	TGTGCCAGCAGTTTAACCAGCTCTGGGGCCAACGTCCTGACTTTC
-	many	TRBV4-2	TRBJ2-7	CASSQEGTVGYEQYF	TGTGCCAGCAGCCAAGAAGGTACAGTAGGATACGAGCAGTACTTC
TRBD1	few	TRBV28	TRBJ1-5	CASSPPGGDPEPQHF	TGTGCCAGCAGTCCCCCAGGGGGCGACCCGGAGCCCCAGCATTTT
-	-	TRBV7-7	TRBJ2-1	CASSFARDNEQFF	TGTGCCAGCAGCTTCGCTAGGGACAATGAGCAGTTCTTC
-	medium-sized	TRBV18	TRBJ1-1	CASSPGGGSTEAFF	TGTGCCAGCTCACCGGGGGGCGGTAGCACTGAAGCTTTCTTT
TRBD2	-	TRBV18	TRBJ2-7	CASSPGPSGTSGSRPPYEQYF	TGTGCCAGCTCACCAGGCCCTTCTGGGACTAGCGGGTCCCGTCCCCCCTACGAGCAGTACTTC
TRBD1	many	TRBV6-6	TRBJ2-7	CASTLDRGDPGEQYF	TGTGCCAGCACCTTGGACAGGGGCGACCCGGGGGAGCAGTACTTC